The following is a T cell receptor (beta chain) sequence with its context. Its antigen remains unknown. A junction end diverges from the germline sequence, so it may reflect a read error. Primed by a sample-barcoded 5' primer and a J-beta primer mix, a second PCR proceeded for about 7 to 11 cycles. Carrying 12 random nucleotides, a template-switch adaptor labeled each individual cDNA molecule. Sequencing yielded, for each sample, at least 3 million paired-end reads carrying CDR3. In TCRdb, the 5' RACE reads were re-called with MiXCR into one record per CDR3 protein. The profile shows 550,000 to 750,000 distinct CDR3 sequences, about 21% of them singletons. This sample was included in a study of blood T cells in healthy people across ages. Germline V gene sequence: CDR1 SGHRS, CDR2 YFSETQ. The CDR3 length is 15 residues. The study, taken as a whole, reports: For the donors, CMV status was unknown and possibly confounded expanded clonotype changes. Getting older went along with TCR beta diversity per million T cells dropping roughly linearly.

The specimen sequenced was blood. This sequence was found in a man between 70 and 80 years old in good health. The V call is TRBV5-1, the J call TRBJ2-3, with TRBD2 as a possible D gene (5 bases). CDR3 amino acids: CASSLHSPSTDTQCF. The CDR3 DNA is TGCGCCAGCAGCTTGCACAGCCCTAGCACAGATACGCAGTGTTTT.